Shown below are 14 T cell receptor beta chains from a single sample sequenced in a study of T cells after yellow fever vaccination. Using its own MiXCR run on the 5' RACE reads, TCRdb lists one record per CDR3 protein. This repertoire shows fewer than 450,000 distinct CDR3 sequences, 11% found once; its top ten account for 18%. Specimen: PBMCs, collected on the day of the first yellow fever vaccination. The receptor source for this set is a man younger than 35 who received the YFV17D yellow fever vaccine.

This clonotype was seen ten or more times. The chain joins TRBV19 to TRBJ1-5, with D possibly TRBD1 on 5 matching bases. V was clipped by 7 bases and J by 2 bases, with 15 bases between them. The CDR3 consists of 15 residues. Germline V lookup: CDR1 LNHDA, CDR2 SQIVND (reference sequence). CDR3 DNA sequence: TGTGCCAGTACAGGGCAGGCCTGGGGCAATCAGCCCCAGCATTTT. Translating it yields CASTGQAWGNQPQHF.

This chain joins TRBV20-1 and TRBJ1-1; TRBD1 is a possible D gene (5 bases). CDR3 size: 13 residues. Germline V gene sequence: CDR1 DFQATT, CDR2 SNEGSKA (reference sequence). Trimming stripped 5 bases from V and 1 base from J, with 11 bases between. In nucleotides, the CDR3 is TGCAGTGCTTTTGACAGCCCGAACACTGAAGCTTTCTTT. Translated: CSAFDSPNTEAFF.

This chain connects TRBV20-1 to TRBJ2-3; 10 bases are a match to TRBD2. Per germline, CDR1 DFQATT and CDR2 SNEGSKA (reference sequence). There are 15 residues in the CDR3. Trimming removed 1 base from V and 2 bases from J; junction bases left unmatched: 3. For the CDR3, the DNA is TGCAGTGCTAGAGTTAGCGGGGGGTTCACAGATACGCAGTATTTT. The encoded protein is CSARVSGGFTDTQYF.

The chain links TRBV29-1 to TRBJ2-7; 9 bases are a match to TRBD2. The CDR3 is 13 residues long. Trimming at V came to 4 bases and at J to 3 bases, leaving 4 bases not matched to a gene. Germline CDR1 reads SQVTM; CDR2 reads ANQGSEA. The CDR3 nucleotides read TGCAGCGTTGGAGCGGGGGGATACTACGAGCAGTACTTC. This translates into CSVGAGGYYEQYF.

This clonotype has just a few counts. The chain is built from TRBV12-3 or TRBV12-4 and TRBJ1-1, with 7 bases aligning to TRBD1. The CDR3 covers 13 residues. Losses at the gene ends were 6 bases for V and 4 bases for J; bases not matched to a gene: 5. The CDR3 here is CASSQTGSTEAFF. The DNA of the CDR3 is TGTGCCAGCAGCCAGACAGGGAGCACTGAAGCTTTCTTT.

The V call is TRBV4-3, the J call TRBJ2-2; D is ambiguous. The CDR3 has 14 residues. Germline loops: CDR1 LGHNA, CDR2 YSLEER. V lost 2 bases and J 2 bases, leaving 6 bases between the germline ends. CDR3 protein: CASSQRINTGELFF. The CDR3 DNA sequence: TGCGCCAGCAGCCAACGCATCAACACCGGGGAGCTGTTTTTT.

J is TRBJ2-1 and V is TRBV2; TRBD1 is a possible D gene (5 bases). Germline-derived CDR1 and CDR2 are SNHLY and FYNNEI. The ends were cut back, 7 bases at V and 6 bases at J, with 16 bases in the middle. The CDR3 has 14 amino acids. CDR3 nucleotides: TGTGCCAGCATAGACAGTTTCCCGAGCAATGAGCAGTTCTTC. This gives the protein CASIDSFPSNEQFF.

The gene calls are TRBV7-9 and TRBJ1-2, with D tentatively TRBD1 (5 bases). V shed 2 bases and J shed 4 bases, with 20 bases lying between them. The CDR3 covers 17 residues. Per the germline V gene, CDR1 is SEHNR and CDR2 is FQNEAQ (reference sequence). The CDR3 nucleotides read TGTGCCAGCAGCTTACCGGTGATCACAGGCCAAATCTATGGCTACACCTTC. Protein product: CASSLPVITGQIYGYTF.

This clonotype was picked up many times. The V gene is TRBV5-1, the J gene TRBJ2-3, with D possibly TRBD1 on 5 matching bases. Germline CDR1 and CDR2: SGHRS and YFSETQ. The CDR3 has 14 residues. Deletions cut 6 bases from V and 0 bases from J, with 11 bases between. The CDR3 region has the DNA TGCGCCAGCAAAAGCCAGGGAAGCACAGATACGCAGTATTTT. This translates into CASKSQGSTDTQYF.

V usage is TRBV7-9 and J usage is TRBJ2-3, with 10 nucleotides matching TRBD1. The V segment lost 8 bases and the J segment 2 bases; nucleotides outside the gene matches: 10. Germline CDR1 reads SEHNR; CDR2 reads FQNEAQ (reference sequence). This CDR3 contains 16 residues. CDR3: CASGAWTGGFTDTQYF. Here the CDR3 DNA reads TGTGCCAGCGGGGCCTGGACAGGGGGGTTCACAGATACGCAGTATTTT.

This chain links TRBV6-5 with TRBJ1-6, with D unclear. Trimming took off 9 bases at V and 7 bases at J, with 10 bases between the two ends. The CDR3 spans 12 residues. The germline V gene encodes CDR1 MNHEY and CDR2 SVGAGI. The CDR3 nucleotides read TGTGCCAGTCTGAGGAGCAATTCACCCCTCCACTTT. Translating gives CASLRSNSPLHF.

This clonotype showed up just once. A much larger clone lies a single base off, so this may be a read error. The chain carries TRBV5-1 and TRBJ2-7; D may correspond to TRBD1 or TRBD2 (5 bases each). Germline assignment: CDR1 SGHRS and CDR2 YFSETQ. The CDR3 is made up of 16 amino acids. The V and J ends lost 4 bases and 0 bases respectively, with 17 bases between them. CDR3 protein: CASSRRSGQYSYEQYF. As DNA, the CDR3 is TGCGCCAGCAGCCGGAGGTCAGGGCAATACTCCTACGAGCAGTACTTC.

The V and J genes are TRBV7-3 and TRBJ1-5, with TRBD1 matching over 7 bases. Germline V gives CDR1 SGHTA, CDR2 FQGTGA. CDR3 size: 19 residues. Trimming cost V 4 bases and J 3 bases; bases outside gene matches: 18. CDR3 coding DNA: TGTGCCAGCAGCTCCCCCCCCCGGCCTGGGACAGCAAACAATCAGCCCCAGCATTTT. Translating gives CASSSPPRPGTANNQPQHF. Full variable domain (rest looked up from reference TRBV7-3 and TRBJ1-5): GAGVSQTPSNKVTEKGKYVELRCDPISGHTALYWYRQSLGQGPEFLIYFQGTGAADDSGLPNDRFFAVRPEGSVSTLKIQRTERGDSAVYLCASSSPPRPGTANNQPQHFGDGTRLSIL.

This clonotype came up a few times. The chain has TRBV27 and TRBJ1-1; no clear D. Trimming left V 2 bases short and J 1 base short, with 5 bases between. CDR3 size: 13 residues. The V gene's germline CDR1 is MNHEY and CDR2 SMNVEV (reference sequence). CDR3 in DNA: TGTGCCAGCAGTTTAATGGCGAACACTGAAGCTTTCTTT. It specifies CASSLMANTEAFF.